This TCR beta chain was identified in a study of blood T cells in healthy people across ages. Points from the study as a whole: More naive CD4+ cells and higher diversity were found in long-lived than in aged donors. Bulk PBMC profiling left naive and antigen-experienced comparisons inconclusive. Diversity estimates drawn from one million T cells were deemed underestimates. Age showed a roughly linear inverse relationship with TCR beta diversity per million T cells.

Primers used in a second PCR of about 6 to 11 cycles were a sample-barcoded 5' primer and a J-beta primer mix. TCRdb re-called the 5' RACE reads through MiXCR, storing one row per CDR3 protein. The data hold about 400,000 distinct CDR3 sequences, with roughly half observed a single time. There are a few counts of this clonotype. Its antigen is undetermined. Trimming stripped 5 bases from V and 0 bases from J, with 14 bases between. Germline CDR1 and CDR2: SGHAT and FQDESV (reference sequence). This CDR3 region has 15 residues. Source material: blood. The origin of this receptor is a man aged 55-75 years in good health. V gene TRBV11-1 combines with J gene TRBJ2-7; possible D gene TRBD1, 5 bases. In DNA form, the CDR3 reads TGTGCCAGCAGCCCGAGGACAAGAGGCTCCTACGAGCAGTACTTC. The encoded protein is CASSPRTRGSYEQYF. The full variable domain, its missing parts supplied by reference TRBV11-1 and TRBJ2-7, is EAEVAQSPRYKITEKSQAVAFWCDPISGHATLYWYRQILGQGPELLVQFQDESVVDDSQLPKDRFSAERLKGVDSTLKIQPAELGDSAMYLCASSPRTRGSYEQYFGPGTRLTVT.